One and the same sample provided the 3 T cell receptor beta chains below, sequenced in a study of radiotherapy plus CTLA-4 blockade in lung cancer. The table came from immunoSEQ multiplex PCR; TCRdb's copy has only in-frame clones and leaves some out. The sample holds more than 40,000 clones; approximately 78% are singletons and the top ten take roughly 3.3%. Sequenced here: peripheral blood, sampled from a patient treated with radiotherapy plus ipilimumab. The receptors shown here come from a human donor with non-small cell lung cancer who had stable disease on radiotherapy plus ipilimumab.

The CDR3 is CASSAREGGYTF. CDR3 sequence (DNA): TGTGCCAGCAGCGCTCGGGAGGGAGGCTACACCTTC. The rearrangement links TRBV7-9 to TRBJ1-2; no definite D call. The CDR3 extends over 12 amino acids. Trimming shortened V by 5 bases and J by 8 bases, and 12 bases separated the two germline ends. Germline V CDR1 and CDR2: SEHNR, FQNEAQ (reference sequence).

The rearrangement uses TRBV5-1 and TRBJ2-7, with 10 bases aligning to TRBD1. CDR3 length equals 16 residues. The germline V gene has CDR1 SGHRS and CDR2 YFSETQ. Trimming cost V 4 bases and J 4 bases; bases outside gene matches: 11. In nucleotides, the CDR3 is TGCGCCAGCAGCCGGGGACTTCCGGGACAGGGGTACGAGCAGTACTTC. This gives the protein CASSRGLPGQGYEQYF.

V is TRBV7-6 and J is TRBJ2-6; D gene uncertain. Germline V gives CDR1 SGHVS, CDR2 FNYEAQ. This CDR3 has 15 amino acids. V was clipped by 1 base and J by 3 bases, with 7 bases between them. The CDR3 nucleotides are TGTGCCAGCAGCTTAGGAGCGAATGGGGCCAACGTCCTGACTTTC. Residues: CASSLGANGANVLTF.